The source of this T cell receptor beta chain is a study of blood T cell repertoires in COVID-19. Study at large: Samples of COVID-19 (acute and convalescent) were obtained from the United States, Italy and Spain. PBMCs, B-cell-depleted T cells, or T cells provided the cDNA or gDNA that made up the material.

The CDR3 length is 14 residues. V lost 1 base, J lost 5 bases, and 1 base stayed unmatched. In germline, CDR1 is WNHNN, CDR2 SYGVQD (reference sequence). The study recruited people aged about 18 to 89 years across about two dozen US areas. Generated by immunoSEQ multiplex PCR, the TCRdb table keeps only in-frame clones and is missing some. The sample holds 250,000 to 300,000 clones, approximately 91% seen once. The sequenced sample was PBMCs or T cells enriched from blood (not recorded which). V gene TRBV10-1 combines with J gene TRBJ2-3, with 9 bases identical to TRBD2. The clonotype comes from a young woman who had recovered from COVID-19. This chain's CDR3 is CASSELAGVDTQYF. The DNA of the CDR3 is TGCGCCAGCAGTGAGTTAGCGGGAGTAGATACGCAGTATTTT.